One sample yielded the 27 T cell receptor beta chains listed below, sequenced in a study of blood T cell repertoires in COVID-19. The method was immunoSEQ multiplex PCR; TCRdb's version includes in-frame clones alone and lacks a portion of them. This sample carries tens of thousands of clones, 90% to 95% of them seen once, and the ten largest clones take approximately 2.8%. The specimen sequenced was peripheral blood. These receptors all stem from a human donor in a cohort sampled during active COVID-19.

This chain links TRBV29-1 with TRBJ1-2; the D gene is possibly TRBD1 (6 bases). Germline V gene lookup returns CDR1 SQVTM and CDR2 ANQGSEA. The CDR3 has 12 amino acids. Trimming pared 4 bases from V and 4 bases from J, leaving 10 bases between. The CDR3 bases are TGCAGCGTTGTCTCAGGGGCCTATGGCTACACCTTC. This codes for CSVVSGAYGYTF.

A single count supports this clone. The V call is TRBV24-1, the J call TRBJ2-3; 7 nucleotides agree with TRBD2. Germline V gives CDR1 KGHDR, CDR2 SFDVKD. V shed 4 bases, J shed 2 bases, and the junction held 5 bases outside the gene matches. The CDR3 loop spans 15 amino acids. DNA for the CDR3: TGTGCCACCAGTGAGGCAGGGAGGGTCACAGATACGCAGTATTTT. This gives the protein CATSEAGRVTDTQYF.

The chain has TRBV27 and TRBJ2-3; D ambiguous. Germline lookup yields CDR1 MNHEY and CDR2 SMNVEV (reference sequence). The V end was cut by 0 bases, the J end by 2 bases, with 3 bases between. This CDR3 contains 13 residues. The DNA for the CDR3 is TGTGCCAGCAGTTTATCCTTCACAGATACGCAGTATTTT. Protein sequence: CASSLSFTDTQYF.

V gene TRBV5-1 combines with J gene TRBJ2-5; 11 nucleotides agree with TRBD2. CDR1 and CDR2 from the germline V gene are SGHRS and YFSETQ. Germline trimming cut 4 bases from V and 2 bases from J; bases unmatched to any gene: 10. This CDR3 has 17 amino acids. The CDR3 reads CASSMDLIAGGQETQYF. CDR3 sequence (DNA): TGCGCCAGCAGCATGGACCTCATAGCGGGAGGGCAAGAGACCCAGTACTTC.

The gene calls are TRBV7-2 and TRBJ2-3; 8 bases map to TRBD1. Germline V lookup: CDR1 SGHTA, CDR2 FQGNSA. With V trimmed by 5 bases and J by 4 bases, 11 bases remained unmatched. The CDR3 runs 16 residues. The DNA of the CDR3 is TGTGCCAGCAGCAGACGTCCAGGGGGCGCGGCAGATACGCAGTATTTT. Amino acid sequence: CASSRRPGGAADTQYF.

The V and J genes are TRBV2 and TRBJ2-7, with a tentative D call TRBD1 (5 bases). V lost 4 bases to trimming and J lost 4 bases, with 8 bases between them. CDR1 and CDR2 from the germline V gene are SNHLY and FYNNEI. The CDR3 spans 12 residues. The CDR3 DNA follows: TGTGCCAGCAGTGGTCAGGGTTACGAGCAGTACTTC. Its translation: CASSGQGYEQYF.

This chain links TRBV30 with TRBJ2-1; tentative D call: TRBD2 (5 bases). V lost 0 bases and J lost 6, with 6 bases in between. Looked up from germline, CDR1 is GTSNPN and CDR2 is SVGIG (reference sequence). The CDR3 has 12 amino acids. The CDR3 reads CAWSVEVNEQFF. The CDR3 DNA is TGTGCCTGGAGTGTGGAGGTCAATGAGCAGTTCTTC.

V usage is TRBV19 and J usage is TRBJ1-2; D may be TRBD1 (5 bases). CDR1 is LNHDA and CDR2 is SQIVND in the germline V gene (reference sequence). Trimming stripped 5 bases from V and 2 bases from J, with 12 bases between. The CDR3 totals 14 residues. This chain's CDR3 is CASSARAANYGYTF. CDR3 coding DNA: TGTGCCAGTAGTGCCAGGGCAGCCAACTATGGCTACACCTTC. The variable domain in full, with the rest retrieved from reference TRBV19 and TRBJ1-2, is DGGITQSPKYLFRKEGQNVTLSCEQNLNHDAMYWYRQDPGQGLRLIYYSQIVNDFQKGDIAEGYSVSREKKESFPLTVTSAQKNPTAFYLCASSARAANYGYTFGSGTRLTVV.

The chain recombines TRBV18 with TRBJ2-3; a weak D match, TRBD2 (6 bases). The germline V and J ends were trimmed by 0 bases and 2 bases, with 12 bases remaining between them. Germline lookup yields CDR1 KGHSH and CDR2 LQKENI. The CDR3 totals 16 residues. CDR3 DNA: TGTGCCAGCTCACCACCCGCCAGCGGGTTCACAGATACGCAGTATTTT. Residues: CASSPPASGFTDTQYF.

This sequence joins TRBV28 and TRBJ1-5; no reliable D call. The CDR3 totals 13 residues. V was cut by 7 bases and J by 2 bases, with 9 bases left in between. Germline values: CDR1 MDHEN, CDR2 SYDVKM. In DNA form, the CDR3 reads TGTGCCAGCATCTTGGGAGGCAATCAGCCCCAGCATTTT. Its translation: CASILGGNQPQHF.

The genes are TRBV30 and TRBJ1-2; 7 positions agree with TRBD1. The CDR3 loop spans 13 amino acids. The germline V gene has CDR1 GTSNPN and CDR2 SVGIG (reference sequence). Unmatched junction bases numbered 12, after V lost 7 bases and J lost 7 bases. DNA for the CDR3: TGTGCCTCCGATCCGGGACAGACTAGTGGCTACACCTTC. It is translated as CASDPGQTSGYTF.

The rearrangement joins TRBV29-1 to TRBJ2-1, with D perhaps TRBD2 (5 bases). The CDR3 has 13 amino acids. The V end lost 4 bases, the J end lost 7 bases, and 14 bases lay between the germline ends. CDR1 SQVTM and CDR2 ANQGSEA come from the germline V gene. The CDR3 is CSVAGIVGNEQFF. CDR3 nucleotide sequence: TGCAGCGTTGCCGGGATTGTTGGTAATGAGCAGTTCTTC.

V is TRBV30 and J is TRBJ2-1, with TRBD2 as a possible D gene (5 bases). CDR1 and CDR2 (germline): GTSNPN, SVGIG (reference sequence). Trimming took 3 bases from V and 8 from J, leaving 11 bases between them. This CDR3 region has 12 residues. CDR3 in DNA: TGTGCCTGGAGACGAGCGGCCGATGAGCAGTTCTTC. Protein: CAWRRAADEQFF.

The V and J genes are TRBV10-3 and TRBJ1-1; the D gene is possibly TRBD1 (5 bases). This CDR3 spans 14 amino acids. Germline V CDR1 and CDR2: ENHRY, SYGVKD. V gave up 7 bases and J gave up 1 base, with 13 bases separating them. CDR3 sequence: CAIMKTDTNTEAFF. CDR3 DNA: TGTGCCATCATGAAGACAGACACGAACACTGAAGCTTTCTTT.

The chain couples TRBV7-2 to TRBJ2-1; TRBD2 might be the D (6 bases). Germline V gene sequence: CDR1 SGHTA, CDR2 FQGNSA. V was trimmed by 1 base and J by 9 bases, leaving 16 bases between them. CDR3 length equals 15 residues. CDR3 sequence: CASSLDPRLGGEQFF. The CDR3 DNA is TGTGCCAGCAGCTTAGACCCCCGGTTGGGGGGTGAGCAGTTCTTC.

CDR3 DNA sequence: TGTGCCAGCAGCTTGTCCCGGGACATAGACACTGAAGCTTTCTTT. Translated: CASSLSRDIDTEAFF. The chain is built from TRBV7-8 and TRBJ1-1; possibly TRBD1 for D (6 bases). Germline loops: CDR1 SGHVS, CDR2 FQNEAQ. The CDR3 spans 15 residues. The V and J ends lost 3 bases and 3 bases respectively, with 14 bases between them. The full variable domain, rest sourced from reference TRBV7-8 and TRBJ1-1, is GAGVSQSPRYKVAKRGQDVALRCDPISGHVSLFWYQQALGQGPEFLTYFQNEAQLDKSGLPSDRFFAERPEGSVSTLKIQRTQQEDSAVYLCASSLSRDIDTEAFFGQGTRLTVV.

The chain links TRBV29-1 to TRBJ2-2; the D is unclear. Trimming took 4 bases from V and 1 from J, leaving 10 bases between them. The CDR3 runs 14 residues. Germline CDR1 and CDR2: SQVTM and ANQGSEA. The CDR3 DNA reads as TGCAGCGTTGTAGCCCAGATGAACACCGGGGAGCTGTTTTTT. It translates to CSVVAQMNTGELFF.

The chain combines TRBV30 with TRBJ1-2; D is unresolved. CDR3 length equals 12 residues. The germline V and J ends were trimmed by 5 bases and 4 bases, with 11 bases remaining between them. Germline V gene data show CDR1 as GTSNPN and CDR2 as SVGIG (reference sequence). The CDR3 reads CAWQVQSYGYTF. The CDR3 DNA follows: TGTGCCTGGCAGGTACAGTCCTATGGCTACACCTTC.

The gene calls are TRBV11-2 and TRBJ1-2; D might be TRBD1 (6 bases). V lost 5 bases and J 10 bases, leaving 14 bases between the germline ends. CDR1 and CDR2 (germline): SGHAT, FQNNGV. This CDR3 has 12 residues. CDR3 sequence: CASSLKGVFYTF. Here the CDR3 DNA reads TGTGCCAGCAGCCTTAAGGGGGTCTTCTACACCTTC.

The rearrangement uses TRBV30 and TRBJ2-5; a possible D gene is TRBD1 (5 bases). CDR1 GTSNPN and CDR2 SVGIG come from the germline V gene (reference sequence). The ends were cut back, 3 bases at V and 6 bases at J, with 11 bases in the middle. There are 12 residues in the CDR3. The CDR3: CAWRGAMKTQYF. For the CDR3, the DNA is TGTGCCTGGAGAGGGGCTATGAAGACCCAGTACTTC.

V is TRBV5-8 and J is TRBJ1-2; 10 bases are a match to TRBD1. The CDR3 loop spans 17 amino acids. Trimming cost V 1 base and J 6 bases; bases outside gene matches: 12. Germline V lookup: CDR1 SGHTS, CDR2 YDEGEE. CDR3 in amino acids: CASSLIVFGTGADGYTF. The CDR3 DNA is TGTGCCAGCAGCTTGATAGTTTTCGGGACAGGGGCCGATGGCTACACCTTC.

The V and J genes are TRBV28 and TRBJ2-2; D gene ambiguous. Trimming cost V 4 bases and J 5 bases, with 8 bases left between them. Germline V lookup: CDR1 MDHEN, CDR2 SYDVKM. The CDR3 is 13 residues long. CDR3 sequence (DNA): TGTGCCAGCAGTTATTACCGGACCGGGGAGCTGTTTTTT. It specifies CASSYYRTGELFF.

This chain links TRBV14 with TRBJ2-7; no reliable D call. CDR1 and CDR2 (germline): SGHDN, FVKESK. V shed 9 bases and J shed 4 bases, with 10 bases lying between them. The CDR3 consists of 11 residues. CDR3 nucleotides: TGTGCCAGTTCCAGAGGATACGAGCAGTACTTC. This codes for CASSRGYEQYF. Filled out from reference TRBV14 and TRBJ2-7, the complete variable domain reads EAGVTQFPSHSVIEKGQTVTLRCDPISGHDNLYWYRRVMGKEIKFLLHFVKESKQDESGMPNNRFLAERTGGTYSTLKVQPAELEDSGVYFCASSRGYEQYFGPGTRLTVT.

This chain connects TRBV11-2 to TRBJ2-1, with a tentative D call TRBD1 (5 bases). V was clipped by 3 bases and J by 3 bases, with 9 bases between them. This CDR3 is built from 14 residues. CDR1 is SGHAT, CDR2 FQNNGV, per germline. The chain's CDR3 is CASSFVQGYNEQFF. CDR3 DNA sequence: TGTGCCAGCAGCTTCGTCCAGGGCTACAATGAGCAGTTCTTC.

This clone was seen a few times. CDR3 in amino acids: CASSFSGTSYEQYF. The CDR3 bases are TGCGCCAGCAGCTTCTCCGGGACTTCATACGAGCAGTACTTC. The gene calls are TRBV5-1 and TRBJ2-7; D is perhaps TRBD2 (6 bases). The germline V and J ends were trimmed by 2 bases and 4 bases, with 13 bases remaining between them. CDR3 size: 14 residues. Germline CDR1 is SGHRS and CDR2 is YFSETQ.

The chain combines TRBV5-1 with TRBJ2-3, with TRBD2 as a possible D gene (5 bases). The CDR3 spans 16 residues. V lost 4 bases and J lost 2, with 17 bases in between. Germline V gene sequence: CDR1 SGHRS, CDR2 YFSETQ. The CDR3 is CASSGGLAKNTDTQYF. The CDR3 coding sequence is TGCGCCAGCAGCGGAGGCCTGGCCAAGAACACAGATACGCAGTATTTT.

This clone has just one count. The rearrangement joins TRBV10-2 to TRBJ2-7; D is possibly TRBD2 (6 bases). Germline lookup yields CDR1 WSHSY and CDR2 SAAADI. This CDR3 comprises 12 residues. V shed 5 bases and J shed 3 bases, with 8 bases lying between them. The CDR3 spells CASSQEGYEQYV. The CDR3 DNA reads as TGCGCCAGCAGTCAGGAGGGCTACGAGCAGTACGTC.